This TCR beta chain came from a study of breast tumors, draining lymph nodes, adjacent tissues. General study results and limits: Compared with lymph nodes, tumors were less diverse; compared with nontumor tissue, more. Data only fit, rather than demonstrated, lymph node origin of most tumor T cells.

This clonotype was seen many times. Its antigen is unidentified. Germline V gene data show CDR1 as MNHEY and CDR2 as SVGEGT. The CDR3 sequence is 15 residues long. V gave up 4 bases and J gave up 2 bases; unmatched junction bases: 1. Breast cancer patients provided tissue from their axillary draining lymph nodes. TCRdb called the multiplex PCR reads again in MiXCR, with one record for every CDR3 protein. The sample includes 120,000 to 150,000 distinct CDR3 sequences, about 30% of them seen just once. The TCR sequence derives from a female donor with breast cancer. Some clones in this sample may be carry-over from other donors' samples. The chain employs TRBV6-2 or TRBV6-3 and TRBJ2-1, with 11 bases aligning to TRBD2. The sequencing input was axillary lymph node tissue. The CDR3 DNA reads TGTGCCAGCAGTTCGACTAGCGGGGCCTACAATGAGCAGTTCTTC. This translates into CASSSTSGAYNEQFF.